This T cell receptor (beta chain) originates from a study of blood T cell repertoires in COVID-19. At the level of the study: COVID-19 samples from acute and convalescent phases originated in the United States, Italy and Spain.

As originally analysed: Estimation of nucleated cell counts was performed using reference gene primer amplification. TCRdb keeps only in-frame clones here, not all; method: immunoSEQ multiplex PCR. V and J calls plus clone size are reproduced from that table; the DNA served to infer D and trimming. The sample shows some 240,000 clones, 75% to 90% of them seen only once. Seattle patients were enrolled while actively infected and followed longitudinally. This CDR3 has 16 amino acids. The V end was cut by 4 bases, the J end by 5 bases, with 20 bases between. The germline V gene has CDR1 LGHDT and CDR2 YNNKEL (reference sequence).

The source of this sequence is a woman aged 70 to 79 with COVID-19, enrolled during active disease. The sample consisted of peripheral blood. This sequence joins TRBV3-1 (or the pseudogene TRBV3-2) and TRBJ1-2; a weak D match, TRBD1 (6 bases). The CDR3 DNA reads TGTGCCAGCAGCCCCCGTGAGGGGGGGAACCCTTATGGCTACACCTTC. It encodes CASSPREGGNPYGYTF.